A selection of T cell receptor beta chains follows, all from one sample in a study of blood T cell repertoires in COVID-19. Libraries were prepared by immunoSEQ multiplex PCR; TCRdb keeps only in-frame clonotypes and omits some of them. Among over 250,000 clones listed, over 75% were seen once. Sample: peripheral blood. All receptors derive from a woman in her thirties with acute or convalescent COVID-19. Each CDR3 is given with its conserved first and last residue. D genes are given only for firm matches. Not all rows give a size; the values are once, few, many and, for expanded clones, a class.

v_call	j_call	clone_size	d_call	cdr3_aa	cdr3_nt
TRBV4-2	TRBJ2-7	few	TRBD1	CASSQPDRPFSEQYF	TGTGCCAGCAGCCAACCGGACAGGCCTTTCTCCGAGCAGTACTTC
TRBV14	TRBJ2-2	.	.	CASSQLNAGELFF	TGTGCCAGCAGCCAATTAAATGCCGGGGAGCTGTTTTTT
TRBV3-1/TRBV3-2	TRBJ2-6	.	.	CASSQVPGPLSGANVLTF	TGTGCCAGCAGCCAAGTTCCAGGTCCCCTCTCTGGGGCCAACGTCCTGACTTTC
TRBV6-5	TRBJ2-7	.	.	CASSYSSLDPYEQYF	TGTGCCAGCAGCTACTCCTCCCTAGATCCCTACGAGCAGTACTTC
TRBV20-1	TRBJ2-5	.	TRBD1	CSASGGETQYF	TGCAGTGCGTCAGGGGGAGAGACCCAGTACTTC
TRBV18	TRBJ1-1	once	TRBD1	CASSPGQGGPLKLAFF	TGTGCCAGCTCACCAGGGCAGGGGGGCCCCTTGAAGTTAGCTTTCTTT
TRBV11-2	TRBJ1-5	.	TRBD1	CASSLGQGAWNGQPQHF	TGTGCCAGCAGCCTAGGACAGGGAGCTTGGAACGGTCAGCCCCAGCATTTT
TRBV6-5	TRBJ1-1	.	.	CASRGRERTEAFF	TGTGCCAGCAGGGGGAGGGAGAGGACTGAAGCTTTCTTT
TRBV7-8	TRBJ1-4	.	.	CASSRDRFPTNEKLFF	TGTGCCAGCAGCCGAGACAGGTTTCCAACTAATGAAAAACTGTTTTTT
TRBV7-3	TRBJ1-5	.	.	CASSLRGSQPQHF	TGTGCCAGCAGCTTAAGAGGATCTCAGCCCCAGCATTTT
TRBV6-1	TRBJ1-2	.	TRBD1	CASSEDGAGGNYGYTF	TGTGCCAGCAGTGAAGATGGGGCAGGGGGAAACTATGGCTACACCTTC
TRBV5-3	TRBJ1-4	.	TRBD1	CARSLGQAYEKLFF	TGTGCCAGAAGCCTGGGACAGGCTTATGAAAAACTGTTTTTT
TRBV11-2	TRBJ2-3	once	.	CASSLGDRMFTDTQYF	TGTGCCAGCAGCTTAGGAGACAGGATGTTCACAGATACGCAGTATTTT
TRBV11-2	TRBJ2-3	.	TRBD2	CASSPSAAGEGPDTQYF	TGTGCCAGCAGCCCGTCTGCAGCGGGAGAGGGACCAGATACGCAGTATTTT
TRBV19	TRBJ2-2	.	TRBD2	CASRILAGVTGELFF	TGTGCCAGTAGAATACTAGCGGGTGTCACCGGGGAGCTGTTTTTT
TRBV6-6	TRBJ1-5	.	.	CASSQRQSNQPQHF	TGTGCCAGCAGTCAAAGACAGAGCAATCAGCCCCAGCATTTT
TRBV9	TRBJ2-3	.	TRBD1	CASSAGQGTDTQYF	TGTGCCAGCAGCGCCGGACAGGGCACAGATACGCAGTATTTT
TRBV27	TRBJ1-1	.	.	CASSLGGYLNTEAFF	TGTGCCAGCAGTTTAGGGGGGTACCTGAACACTGAAGCTTTCTTT
TRBV19	TRBJ1-2	.	TRBD1	CASSTHRGQGYTF	TGTGCCAGTAGTACGCACAGGGGGCAGGGCTACACCTTC
TRBV19	TRBJ2-3	.	TRBD2	CASRTLAGGGDTQYF	TGTGCCAGTAGAACACTAGCGGGAGGTGGAGATACGCAGTATTTT
TRBV5-4	TRBJ2-1	.	TRBD1	CASSGTGSNEQFF	TGTGCCAGCAGTGGGACAGGGAGCAATGAGCAGTTCTTC
TRBV9	TRBJ2-7	once	TRBD1	CASSLQGQGYEQYF	TGTGCCAGCAGCCTCCAGGGACAGGGCTACGAGCAGTACTTC
TRBV7-2	TRBJ1-6	.	TRBD1	CASSLAGTGALHF	TGTGCCAGCAGCTTAGCCGGTACAGGGGCCCTCCACTTT
TRBV19	TRBJ2-4	.	.	CASSNPGVKNIQYF	TGTGCCAGTAGTAATCCAGGGGTCAAAAACATTCAGTACTTC
TRBV9	TRBJ1-3	.	.	CASSGRALGALGNTIYF	TGTGCCAGCAGCGGTCGGGCTCTAGGGGCCCTTGGAAACACCATATATTTT
TRBV2	TRBJ1-2	.	.	CASSEVFGSYGYTF	TGTGCCAGCAGTGAGGTCTTCGGTTCCTATGGCTACACCTTC
TRBV19	TRBJ1-3	.	.	CASNNLGNTIYF	TGTGCCAGTAACAACCTCGGAAACACCATATATTTT
TRBV29-1	TRBJ2-1	once	.	CSVDEARNSYNEQFF	TGCAGCGTTGATGAGGCTAGGAACTCCTACAATGAGCAGTTCTTC
TRBV6-4	TRBJ1-1	.	TRBD1	CASSDGGQDAFF	TGTGCCAGCAGTGACGGGGGACAGGATGCTTTCTTT
TRBV6-5	TRBJ2-2	once	.	CASSYLGQVIAGELFF	TGTGCCAGCAGTTATCTTGGGCAGGTTATTGCCGGGGAGCTGTTTTTT
TRBV29-1	TRBJ1-1	.	.	CSVDQDSANTEAFF	TGCAGCGTTGACCAAGACAGCGCCAACACTGAAGCTTTCTTT
TRBV9	TRBJ2-3	once	TRBD2	CASSVEGSGSTPDTQYF	TGTGCCAGCAGCGTAGAGGGTAGCGGGAGTACCCCAGATACGCAGTATTTT
TRBV5-1	TRBJ2-5	.	.	CASRLQEVETQYF	TGCGCCAGCAGATTACAGGAAGTGGAGACCCAGTACTTC
TRBV7-2	TRBJ1-3	once	.	CASSVASHLSGNTIYF	TGTGCCAGCAGCGTAGCAAGCCACCTCTCTGGAAACACCATATATTTT
TRBV9	TRBJ1-1	.	.	CASSVGNPRMNTEAFF	TGTGCCAGCAGCGTAGGTAACCCGCGGATGAACACTGAAGCTTTCTTT
TRBV5-1	TRBJ2-3	.	.	CASSLDPRRQITDTQYF	TGCGCCAGCAGCTTGGACCCTAGGCGACAGATCACAGATACGCAGTATTTT
TRBV2	TRBJ2-1	.	TRBD2	CASDREGPDNEQFF	TGTGCCAGCGACCGGGAGGGCCCGGACAATGAGCAGTTCTTC
TRBV24-1	TRBJ2-3	.	TRBD2	CATSDYWTSGSTDTQYF	TGTGCCACCAGTGATTACTGGACTAGCGGAAGCACAGATACGCAGTATTTT
TRBV19	TRBJ2-7	.	.	CASSTLSSYEQYF	TGTGCCAGTAGTACCTTGAGCTCCTACGAGCAGTACTTC